Below, one T cell receptor beta chain is given with its context. Its antigen is as yet unknown. These data are taken from a study of cytomegalovirus exposure and HLA in healthy donors. Amplification used 60 Vbeta primers and 13 Jbeta primers. TCRdb keeps only in-frame clones here, not all; method: immunoSEQ multiplex PCR. This table has 180,000 or so clones, 76% appearing once. This CDR3 has 14 amino acids. With V trimmed by 6 bases and J by 1 base, 4 bases remained unmatched. The germline V gene encodes CDR1 SGHRS and CDR2 YFSETQ. Study-wide results and caveats: A later analysis showed that HLA-associated TCR beta chains had undergone more clonal expansion than equally common others.

Specimen: PBMCs. The TCR comes from a man aged 18 to 29 in good health and CMV-seronegative. The chain carries TRBV5-1 and TRBJ2-3; 8 positions agree with TRBD1. DNA of the CDR3: TGCGCCAGCAATCCGGGACAGGGCACAGATACGCAGTATTTT. Encoded protein: CASNPGQGTDTQYF. Variable domain in full (rest from reference TRBV5-1 and TRBJ2-3): KAGVTQTPRYLIKTRGQQVTLSCSPISGHRSVSWYQQTPGQGLQFLFEYFSETQRNKGNFPGRFSGRQFSNSRSEMNVSTLELGDSALYLCASNPGQGTDTQYFGPGTRLTVL.